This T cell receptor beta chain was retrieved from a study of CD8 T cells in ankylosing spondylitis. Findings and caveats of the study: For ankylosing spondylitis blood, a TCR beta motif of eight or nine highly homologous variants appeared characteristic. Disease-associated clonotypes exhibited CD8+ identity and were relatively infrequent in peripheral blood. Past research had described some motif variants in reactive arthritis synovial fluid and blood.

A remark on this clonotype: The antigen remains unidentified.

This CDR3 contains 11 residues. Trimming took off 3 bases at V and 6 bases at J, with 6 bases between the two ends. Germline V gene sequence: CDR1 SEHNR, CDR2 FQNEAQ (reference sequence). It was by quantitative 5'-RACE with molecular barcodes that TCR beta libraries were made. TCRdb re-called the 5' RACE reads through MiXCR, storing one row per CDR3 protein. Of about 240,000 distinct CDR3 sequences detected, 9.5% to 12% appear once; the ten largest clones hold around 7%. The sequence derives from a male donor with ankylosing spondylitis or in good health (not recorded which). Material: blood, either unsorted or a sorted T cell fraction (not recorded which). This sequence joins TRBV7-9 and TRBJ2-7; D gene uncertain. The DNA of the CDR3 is TGTGCCAGCAGCTTTTCTCGCGAGCAGTACTTC. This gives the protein CASSFSREQYF.